The source of this T cell receptor (beta chain) is a study of T-cell reconstitution after alpha-beta-depleted transplantation in children. V gave up 0 bases and J gave up 6 bases, with 12 bases separating them. The V gene's germline CDR1 is SQVTM and CDR2 ANQGSEA. This CDR3 is built from 13 residues. On this clonotype itself: Its target is not known.

Preparation of the TCRbeta library used unique molecular identifiers. TCRdb re-called the PCR reads with MiXCR, one entry per CDR3 protein. Among about 900,000 distinct CDR3 sequences, about 29% were seen once, and the ten largest hold roughly 31%. Study-level findings and limits: About two months after transplant, alpha-beta T cells reportedly came from several hundred expanded graft clones.

Sample: PBMCs, mostly from graft donor cells, taken 360 days after TCRalphabeta/CD19-depleted stem cell transplant. The TCR sequence derives from a boy less than two years old who had a stem cell transplant for SCID, so the T cells may come from the graft donor. J is TRBJ2-7 and V is TRBV29-1; D is unresolved. CDR3 residues: CSVEESPYGEQYF. The CDR3, as DNA: TGCAGCGTTGAAGAATCCCCTTACGGCGAGCAGTACTTC.